These 32 T cell receptor beta chains came from one sample sequenced in a study of shared clonotypes between healthy human individuals. Assay: immunoSEQ multiplex PCR; the TCRdb copy retains only in-frame clones and omits some. This table has under 1,100,000 clones, more than 75% appearing once. Sequences were obtained from memory CD4+ T cells from PBMCs. Documented subset: CD45RA-negative fraction. These receptors were obtained from a man younger than 35 in good health. Some clones in this sample may be carry-over from other donors' samples.

DNA of the CDR3: TGTGCCAGCAGTTATCGAACCGGACGGGATAGGCAGTTCTTC. Protein: CASSYRTGRDRQFF. The gene calls are TRBV6-5 and TRBJ2-1; D is possibly TRBD2 (5 bases). Trimming left V 3 bases short and J 12 bases short, with 18 bases between. Germline CDR1 reads MNHEY; CDR2 reads SVGAGI. The CDR3 totals 14 residues.

The chain links TRBV28 to TRBJ1-3, with TRBD1 matching 7 bases. Germline values: CDR1 MDHEN, CDR2 SYDVKM. J gave up 4 bases and V 4 bases, and 10 bases lay outside the gene matches. There are 16 residues in the CDR3. The CDR3 DNA reads as TGTGCCAGCAGTTGGGGAGGGACAGTCGAAGGAAACACCATATATTTT. As protein: CASSWGGTVEGNTIYF.

With respect to this clone: The sample has other DNA sequences that encode this CDR3 too. The gene calls are TRBV5-1 and TRBJ2-5; D gene ambiguous. The CDR3 spans 14 residues. Germline V gives CDR1 SGHRS, CDR2 YFSETQ. The ends were cut back, 0 bases at V and 2 bases at J, with 8 bases in the middle. Written as DNA, the CDR3 is TGCGCCAGCAGCTTGGCTGGACCTCAAGAGACCCAGTACTTC. Its translation is CASSLAGPQETQYF. The full variable domain, its missing parts supplied by reference TRBV5-1 and TRBJ2-5, is KAGVTQTPRYLIKTRGQQVTLSCSPISGHRSVSWYQQTPGQGLQFLFEYFSETQRNKGNFPGRFSGRQFSNSRSEMNVSTLELGDSALYLCASSLAGPQETQYFGPGTRLLVL.

The V call is TRBV7-9, the J call TRBJ1-1; the match to TRBD1 covers 7 bases. The CDR3 is 17 amino acids. Germline-derived CDR1 and CDR2 are SEHNR and FQNEAQ (reference sequence). The V segment lost 0 bases and the J segment 1 base; nucleotides outside the gene matches: 8. Here the CDR3 DNA reads TGTGCCAGCAGCTTAGCGACAGGGAAAAGGGCGAACACTGAAGCTTTCTTT. Its protein is CASSLATGKRANTEAFF.

Notes on this clone: The same CDR3 also results from other DNA sequences found in this sample. This sequence joins TRBV7-9 and TRBJ2-7, with 8 bases identical to TRBD2. Trimming removed 5 bases from V and 3 bases from J; junction bases left unmatched: 9. Germline loops: CDR1 SEHNR, CDR2 FQNEAQ (reference sequence). The CDR3 sequence is 15 residues long. The CDR3 sequence is CASSLSRSGVYEQYF. CDR3 bases: TGTGCCAGCAGCCTATCACGTAGCGGGGTCTACGAGCAGTACTTC.

J is TRBJ2-7 and V is TRBV7-2, with 9 bases lining up with TRBD1. The CDR3 sequence is 16 residues long. Germline V lookup: CDR1 SGHTA, CDR2 FQGNSA. V lost 9 bases and J lost 1; bases outside the gene matches: 13. Here the CDR3 DNA reads TGTGCCAGTACCTCCTACTCCGGGACAGGGTCCTACGAGCAGTACTTC. Amino acids: CASTSYSGTGSYEQYF.

This chain links TRBV20-1 with TRBJ1-4; a weak D match, TRBD1 (5 bases). This CDR3 has 11 amino acids. Germline assignment: CDR1 DFQATT and CDR2 SNEGSKA (reference sequence). Trimming shortened V by 3 bases and J by 14 bases, and 13 bases separated the two germline ends. CDR3: CSASRDGFLFF. The CDR3 DNA reads TGCAGTGCTAGCCGGGACGGCTTTCTGTTTTTT.

V is TRBV5-6 and J is TRBJ2-1, with TRBD1 matching 9 bases. CDR3 length equals 15 residues. The V gene end was trimmed by 2 bases and the J gene end by 2 bases; junction bases not matched to a gene: 2. Per the germline V gene, CDR1 is SGHDT and CDR2 is YYEEEE. The CDR3 bases are TGTGCCAGCAGCTTAGGGGACAGGGCCTACAATGAGCAGTTCTTC. It encodes CASSLGDRAYNEQFF.

This rearrangement joins TRBV6-6 to TRBJ2-7; no clear D gene. Between the trimmed V and J ends, which lost 0 bases and 2 bases, there was a span of 8 bases. CDR1 is MNHNY, CDR2 SVGAGI, per germline (reference sequence). The CDR3 spans 14 residues. CDR3 protein: CASSYSTETYEQYF. CDR3 bases: TGTGCCAGCAGTTACTCGACGGAGACCTACGAGCAGTACTTC.

This chain connects TRBV19 to TRBJ2-7; D is undetermined. This CDR3 has 13 residues. V gave up 10 bases and J gave up 1 base, with 14 bases separating them. In germline, CDR1 is LNHDA, CDR2 SQIVND (reference sequence). CDR3 nucleotide sequence: TGTGCCACAAAGGCTGGTAATTCCTACGAGCAGTACTTC. Translating it yields CATKAGNSYEQYF. Drawing the rest from reference TRBV19 and TRBJ2-7, the complete variable domain is DGGITQSPKYLFRKEGQNVTLSCEQNLNHDAMYWYRQDPGQGLRLIYYSQIVNDFQKGDIAEGYSVSREKKESFPLTVTSAQKNPTAFYLCATKAGNSYEQYFGPGTRLTVT.

The V gene is TRBV7-2, the J gene TRBJ1-4, with TRBD1 identical over 9 bases. The CDR3 consists of 15 residues. Germline V lookup: CDR1 SGHTA, CDR2 FQGNSA. After removal of 4 bases from V and 7 bases from J, the junction contained 7 bases not matched to a gene. The CDR3: CASSYQTGGTEKLFF. In DNA form, the CDR3 reads TGTGCCAGCAGCTACCAGACAGGGGGTACTGAAAAACTGTTTTTT.

This clone was detected only once. This chain uses TRBV6-5 with TRBJ2-5; D may match TRBD1 or TRBD2 (5 bases each). CDR3 length equals 14 residues. Per germline, CDR1 MNHEY and CDR2 SVGAGI. V was pared by 5 bases and J by 1 base, with 11 bases between. The CDR3 bases are TGTGCCAGCAGTCCCGAAGGGACCCAAGAGACCCAGTACTTC. As protein: CASSPEGTQETQYF.

Of note for this clone: An end of the junction does not agree with germline; a read error may underlie this. V gene TRBV2 combines with J gene TRBJ2-5; unclear D gene. The CDR3 sequence is 12 residues long. Germline lookup yields CDR1 SNHLY and CDR2 FYNNEI. DNA of the CDR3: TGTGCCAGCAGTGTTGACCAAAAGACCCAGTACTTC. It codes for CASSVDQKTQYF.

J is TRBJ1-5 and V is TRBV28; 7 bases map to TRBD1. There are 13 residues in the CDR3. J was trimmed by 4 bases and V by 6 bases; bases with no gene match: 3. Germline V gives CDR1 MDHEN, CDR2 SYDVKM. CDR3 loop: CASRQDRNQPQHF. CDR3 in DNA: TGTGCCAGCAGACAGGACAGGAATCAGCCCCAGCATTTT.

This chain uses TRBV5-1 with TRBJ2-4; tentative D call: TRBD2 (6 bases). Germline V lookup: CDR1 SGHRS, CDR2 YFSETQ. V shed 0 bases and J shed 1 base, with 17 bases lying between them. This CDR3 spans 18 amino acids. CDR3 in amino acids: CASSLVGRNGGAKNIQYF. The CDR3, as DNA: TGCGCCAGCAGCTTGGTCGGCAGGAACGGAGGGGCCAAAAACATTCAGTACTTC.

V gene TRBV30 combines with J gene TRBJ1-5; possible D gene TRBD1, 5 bases. The V gene lost 4 bases and the J gene lost 6 bases, with 13 bases spanning the gap. This CDR3 comprises 13 residues. Germline V gene data show CDR1 as GTSNPN and CDR2 as SVGIG (reference sequence). Here the CDR3 DNA reads TGTGCCTGGAACGACAGTCCGGGTCAGCCCCAGCATTTT. It encodes CAWNDSPGQPQHF.

Of note for this clone: This clone may be a read error of a much larger clone one base away. This specimen includes other DNA sequences encoding the same CDR3. The rearrangement joins TRBV20-1 to TRBJ1-2; D ambiguous. The CDR3 length is 11 residues. V lost 7 bases to trimming and J lost 7 bases, with 13 bases between them. Germline V gives CDR1 DFQATT, CDR2 SNEGSKA (reference sequence). The CDR3, as DNA: TGCAGTGGGCAGTACTCCAGTGGCTACACCTTC. Amino acid sequence: CSGQYSSGYTF.

This clone has a handful of counts. The chain has TRBV28 and TRBJ1-2; no reliable D call. Germline V lookup: CDR1 MDHEN, CDR2 SYDVKM. The V end lost 1 base, the J end lost 8 bases, and 11 bases lay between the germline ends. The CDR3 consists of 13 residues. The DNA of the CDR3 is TGTGCCAGCAGTTTATTCGGGGTACGGGGCTACACCTTC. It translates to CASSLFGVRGYTF.

The CDR3: CASSQVGGRETQYF. For the CDR3, the DNA is TGCGCCAGCAGCCAGGTAGGGGGCCGAGAGACCCAGTACTTC. The chain recombines TRBV4-1 with TRBJ2-5, with TRBD1 matching 7 bases. V lost 3 bases and J lost 4; bases outside the gene matches: 5. Germline-derived CDR1 and CDR2 are MGHRA and YSYEKL. This CDR3 has 14 residues.

This chain connects TRBV28 to TRBJ1-2; D may be TRBD1 (5 bases). The CDR3 length is 13 residues. Germline CDR1 reads MDHEN; CDR2 reads SYDVKM. The germline V and J ends were trimmed by 6 bases and 4 bases, with 12 bases remaining between them. This chain's CDR3 is CASRKTVSYGYTF. The CDR3 region has the DNA TGTGCCAGCAGGAAGACAGTATCCTATGGCTACACCTTC.

CDR3 sequence reads: CAWTDRARSPLHF. DNA of the CDR3: TGTGCCTGGACCGACAGGGCACGCTCACCCCTCCACTTT. V gene TRBV30 combines with J gene TRBJ1-6; TRBD1 matches 7 bases. After removal of 4 bases from V and 10 bases from J, the junction contained 7 bases not matched to a gene. The CDR3 contains 13 residues. The germline gives CDR1 GTSNPN, CDR2 SVGIG (reference sequence).

The V gene is TRBV28, the J gene TRBJ2-4; no firm D call. Germline CDR1 and CDR2: MDHEN and SYDVKM. V dropped 6 bases and J dropped 4 bases, with 10 bases sitting between them. This CDR3 spans 13 amino acids. The CDR3 DNA reads as TGTGCCAGCAGGACTTCGAGAAAAAACATTCAGTACTTC. Translated, it gives CASRTSRKNIQYF.

This sequence joins TRBV7-8 and TRBJ1-1, with D possibly matching TRBD1 (6 bases). The V end lost 4 bases, the J end lost 5 bases, and 14 bases lay between the germline ends. CDR3 length: 14 amino acids. The germline gives CDR1 SGHVS, CDR2 FQNEAQ. The CDR3: CASSSTRGGTEAFF. The DNA for the CDR3 is TGTGCCAGCAGCTCGACGAGGGGGGGAACTGAAGCTTTCTTT.

The chain combines TRBV5-1 with TRBJ2-7; D gene uncertain. Looked up from germline, CDR1 is SGHRS and CDR2 is YFSETQ. The CDR3 covers 15 residues. V lost 0 bases to trimming and J lost 6 bases, with 16 bases between them. The CDR3 sequence: CASSLGTAEGSEQYF. CDR3 sequence (DNA): TGCGCCAGCAGCTTGGGGACCGCGGAAGGGTCCGAGCAGTACTTC. Combining the CDR3 with reference TRBV5-1 and TRBJ2-7 gives the whole variable domain KAGVTQTPRYLIKTRGQQVTLSCSPISGHRSVSWYQQTPGQGLQFLFEYFSETQRNKGNFPGRFSGRQFSNSRSEMNVSTLELGDSALYLCASSLGTAEGSEQYFGPGTRLTVT.

The chain combines TRBV6-5 with TRBJ2-7, with TRBD1 identical over 9 bases. Trimming took 4 bases from V and 3 from J; bases not matched to a gene: 7. Germline lookup yields CDR1 MNHEY and CDR2 SVGAGI. The CDR3 is 15 amino acids. CDR3 loop: CASSSTGTGLYEQYF. CDR3 sequence (DNA): TGTGCCAGCAGTTCAACCGGGACAGGGCTCTACGAGCAGTACTTC.

The chain links TRBV4-2 to TRBJ2-2, with D unresolved. Per the germline V gene, CDR1 is LGHNA and CDR2 is YNFKEQ. Trimming cost V 5 bases and J 2 bases, with 15 bases left between them. CDR3 length: 16 amino acids. Here the CDR3 DNA reads TGTGCCAGCAGCGATTCCCAGGCGGCTAACACCGGGGAGCTGTTTTTT. As protein: CASSDSQAANTGELFF.

The rearrangement uses TRBV18 and TRBJ1-1; D remains ambiguous. The germline gives CDR1 KGHSH, CDR2 LQKENI. V was pared by 1 base and J by 3 bases, with 12 bases between. The CDR3 is 15 residues long. In DNA form, the CDR3 reads TGTGCCAGCTCACCACAGGGCCAGTTCGACACTGAAGCTTTCTTT. Protein product: CASSPQGQFDTEAFF.

This chain's CDR3 is CASSSRQGANYGYTF. In DNA form, the CDR3 reads TGCGCCAGCAGCTCCCGACAGGGAGCTAACTATGGCTACACCTTC. The V gene is TRBV5-1, the J gene TRBJ1-2; 7 bases line up with TRBD1. This CDR3 has 15 residues. V lost 3 bases and J lost 0; bases outside the gene matches: 5. The germline V gene has CDR1 SGHRS and CDR2 YFSETQ.

The chain links TRBV27 to TRBJ2-7; tentative D call: TRBD1 (5 bases). Germline values: CDR1 MNHEY, CDR2 SMNVEV (reference sequence). Deletions cut 6 bases from V and 0 bases from J, with 18 bases between. This CDR3 has 16 amino acids. CDR3 sequence (DNA): TGTGCCAGCAGGCTGGCAGGGCTCCCACCCTCCTACGAGCAGTACTTC. Translated, it gives CASRLAGLPPSYEQYF.

The rearrangement joins TRBV29-1 to TRBJ2-1; TRBD2 aligns across 14 bases. Germline V lookup: CDR1 SQVTM, CDR2 ANQGSEA. The V gene end was trimmed by 7 bases and the J gene end by 4 bases; junction bases not matched to a gene: 12. The CDR3 consists of 17 residues. CDR3 protein: CSARLAGGPHLYNEQFF. The DNA of the CDR3 is TGCAGCGCCAGACTAGCGGGAGGGCCCCACCTTTACAATGAGCAGTTCTTC.

The chain employs TRBV9 and TRBJ1-2; no firm D call. This CDR3 has 15 amino acids. CDR1 and CDR2 (germline): SGDLS, YYNGEE. The ends were cut back, 1 base at V and 6 bases at J, with 16 bases in the middle. The CDR3 nucleotides are TGTGCCAGCAGCGTATCGGACGGAGGAGGCAATGGCTACACCTTC. Amino acid sequence: CASSVSDGGGNGYTF.

The V call is TRBV5-1, the J call TRBJ2-2; D call uncertain. This CDR3 is 14 amino acids long. Germline CDR1 is SGHRS and CDR2 is YFSETQ. V lost 1 base, J lost 0 bases, and 4 bases lay in between. CDR3 DNA sequence: TGCGCCAGCAGCTTGTTGACGAACACCGGGGAGCTGTTTTTT. Protein sequence: CASSLLTNTGELFF.